This is a list of T cell receptor beta chains from one sample in a study of T cells in tumors and immune-related adverse events. The data were produced by immunoSEQ multiplex PCR, yet TCRdb's version contains in-frame clones alone and is incomplete. The sample holds 9,000 to 13,000 clones, 85% to 95% seen once. The sample in question was lymph node tissue, obtained from a patient treated with anti-PD-1 therapy. Receptors originate from a female donor with metastatic renal cell carcinoma. Each CDR3 is given with its conserved first and last residue. Each record gives: CDR3 DNA, CDR3 protein, V gene, D gene, clone size, J gene. A D gene is named only where the DNA matches it firmly. Only part of the rows carry a size: once, few, many, or a class if the clone is expanded.

TGTGCCAGCTCACAGGGGGTCCCATTCTATGGCTACACCTTC CASSQGVPFYGYTF TRBV18 NA NA TRBJ1-2
TGTGCTAGTGGTTTGTTGACAGGTGGGCACTATGGCTACACCTTC CASGLLTGGHYGYTF TRBV12-5 NA NA TRBJ1-2
TGCGCCAGCAGCTCGGGACAGAACACCGGGGAGCTGTTTTTT CASSSGQNTGELFF TRBV5-1 NA NA TRBJ2-2
TGTGCCAGCAGCCTTATCTCCTACGAGCAGTACTTC CASSLISYEQYF TRBV14 NA few TRBJ2-7
TGTGCCAGCAGTTTGGTGCAGGGAGAGGATACGCAGTATTTT CASSLVQGEDTQYF TRBV28 NA few TRBJ2-3
TGTGCCAGCAGCGGGACAGGGAGAGAGCAGTACTTC CASSGTGREQYF TRBV11-2 TRBD1 NA TRBJ2-7
TGTGCCAGCAGTTTATTCTACAGCGCTTATCAGCCCCAGCATTTT CASSLFYSAYQPQHF TRBV27 NA NA TRBJ1-5
TGTGCCAGCAGCTTGGGGGGGACAGGGGGAGCCGGGGAGCTGTTTTTT CASSLGGTGGAGELFF TRBV5-4 TRBD1 NA TRBJ2-2
TGTGCCAGCAGGGGGACAGGGGTCCACATTCAGTACTTC CASRGTGVHIQYF TRBV2 TRBD1 NA TRBJ2-4
TGTGCCAGCAGCCCACTAGCGACCAACAGGGAGCAGTTCTTC CASSPLATNREQFF TRBV7-9 TRBD2 NA TRBJ2-1
TGTGCCAGCAGGGCAATGGGTGCCAATCAGCCCCAGCATTTT CASRAMGANQPQHF TRBV27 NA NA TRBJ1-5
TGTGCCAGCAGTTCCGTCGCGGGACAGGGTGGAAACACCATATATTTT CASSSVAGQGGNTIYF TRBV6-6 TRBD1 NA TRBJ1-3
TGCGCCAGCAGCCAAGATAATGCGGCAGTGGGGCCTGAGCAGTTCTTC CASSQDNAAVGPEQFF TRBV4-1 NA NA TRBJ2-1
TGTGCCAGCAGCTTGACTTTAGGAGGGGGCTCTGGAAACACCATATATTTT CASSLTLGGGSGNTIYF TRBV7-6 NA NA TRBJ1-3
TGTGCTAGTGGTCCCGACTCCACCCGGCCGGGGGGGACGGAGCAGTTCTTC CASGPDSTRPGGTEQFF TRBV12-5 TRBD2 NA TRBJ2-1
TGCGCCAGCAGCTTGGGGGACGGGGGAGGAACAGATACGCAGTATTTT CASSLGDGGGTDTQYF TRBV5-1 NA NA TRBJ2-3
TGTGCCAGCAGCCACGGAGGGTCACTATACAATGAGCAGTTCTTC CASSHGGSLYNEQFF TRBV4-2 NA NA TRBJ2-1
TGTGCCAGCAGCTTGGGGGCGACGGACACCATATATTTT CASSLGATDTIYF TRBV11-2 NA NA TRBJ1-3
TGTGCCAGTAGTATTAGGGCGGGAGAGTCCTACAATGAGCAGTTCTTC CASSIRAGESYNEQFF TRBV19 TRBD2 once TRBJ2-1
TGTGCCAGCAGTGAAGAGGGCCGGGGTGGCTACACCTTC CASSEEGRGGYTF TRBV2 NA NA TRBJ1-2
TGCAGCGGGGGGGTCAGGGGTTACGAGCAGTACTTC CSGGVRGYEQYF TRBV29-1 NA NA TRBJ2-7
TGTGCCAGCAGCTTATCCCAGGCAGATACGCAGTATTTT CASSLSQADTQYF TRBV11-3 NA NA TRBJ2-3
TGTGCCAGCACCGGGACAGGGATCTCTGAAGCTTTCTTT CASTGTGISEAFF TRBV7-9 TRBD1 NA TRBJ1-1
TGTGCCAGCAGTTTTTCGGGACAGGTGAACACTGAAGCTTTCTTT CASSFSGQVNTEAFF TRBV28 TRBD1 NA TRBJ1-1
TGTGCCAGCAAACTACCGGGGAGCAATGAGCAGTTCTTC CASKLPGSNEQFF TRBV28 NA NA TRBJ2-1
TGCGCCAGCAGCTTGGACCGCTCACCTACCCACGAGCAGTACTTC CASSLDRSPTHEQYF TRBV5-1 NA NA TRBJ2-7
TGTGCCATCAGTGTTCGGGGGGCGGGGGGCAATGAGCAGTTCTTC CAISVRGAGGNEQFF TRBV10-3 TRBD2 NA TRBJ2-1
TGTGCCAGTAGGGAATATCAGCAGGGCGCGAACACTGAAGCTTTCTTT CASREYQQGANTEAFF TRBV19 NA NA TRBJ1-1
TGTGCCAGCAGCGCCGGGGGGGCTTTGGAGACCCAGTACTTC CASSAGGALETQYF TRBV9 TRBD2 once TRBJ2-5
TGCGCCAGCAGGGGGGGACTAGCGGGAGCCGATACGCAGTATTTT CASRGGLAGADTQYF TRBV5-1 TRBD2 NA TRBJ2-3
TGTGCCAGCAGTACACTACCTAACTATGGCTACACCTTC CASSTLPNYGYTF TRBV6-5 NA NA TRBJ1-2
TGTGCCAGTAGTATTAGGGCGCGGGAAAAACTGTTTTTT CASSIRAREKLFF TRBV19 NA NA TRBJ1-4
TGTGCCACCAGCAGCACCACTAGCGGGAGGCCCAAAAATGAGCAGTTCTTC CATSSTTSGRPKNEQFF TRBV15 TRBD2 once TRBJ2-1
TGTGCCAGCCACCCTCAGGGTGAGGATACGCAGTATTTT CASHPQGEDTQYF TRBV2 NA NA TRBJ2-3
TGTGCCAGCACTAGGACTAGGGACACCTACAATGAGCAGTTCTTC CASTRTRDTYNEQFF TRBV4-2 NA NA TRBJ2-1
TGTGCCAGCAGTTTATTGTCAGATGTAGCCAAAAACATTCAGTACTTC CASSLLSDVAKNIQYF TRBV28 NA NA TRBJ2-4
TGTGCCAGTAGTATAGACGGATTCTATGGCTACACCTTC CASSIDGFYGYTF TRBV19 NA once TRBJ1-2
TGTGCCAGCAGCCTTACTAGCGACGGCGAGACCCAGTACTTC CASSLTSDGETQYF TRBV7-2 TRBD2 NA TRBJ2-5
TGTGCCAGCAGTTCACGGCACTACGAGCAGTACTTC CASSSRHYEQYF TRBV28 NA NA TRBJ2-7
TGTGCCAGTAGGGGGTCCACTAATGAAAAACTGTTTTTT CASRGSTNEKLFF TRBV19 NA NA TRBJ1-4
TGTGCCAGCAGCTTGTCCGGGTACAATCAGCCCCAGCATTTT CASSLSGYNQPQHF TRBV5-4 NA NA TRBJ1-5
TGCGCCAGCAGCAGGGGACAGGGGGGCTACGAGCAGTACTTC CASSRGQGGYEQYF TRBV5-1 TRBD1 once TRBJ2-7
TGCGCCAGCAGTCCCACAGGGTATGGCTACACCTTC CASSPTGYGYTF TRBV23-1 NA NA TRBJ1-2
TGTGCCAGCAGTGCTTTCACCGGCGGGAGCTCCTACGAGCAGTACTTC CASSAFTGGSSYEQYF TRBV6-1 TRBD2 NA TRBJ2-7
TGTGCCAGCAGCCGTTCTCAGGGGGACCACAATGAGCAGTTCTTC CASSRSQGDHNEQFF TRBV6-4 TRBD1 once TRBJ2-1
TGTGCCAGCAGCTCCACAGGAAGAAGCACAGATACGCAGTATTTT CASSSTGRSTDTQYF TRBV11-2 NA NA TRBJ2-3
TGTGCCAGCAGCGTTAGCCAAGAGACCCAGTACTTC CASSVSQETQYF TRBV9 NA NA TRBJ2-5
TGTGCCAGCAGCCCCCGGACTGTGTACACAGATACGCAGTATTTT CASSPRTVYTDTQYF TRBV4-2 NA NA TRBJ2-3
TGTGCCAGCTCACCTCAGGCTGATGGCGACTATGGCTACACCTTC CASSPQADGDYGYTF TRBV18 NA NA TRBJ1-2
TGCGCCAGCAGCCGGACAGGGGACACTGAAGCTTTCTTT CASSRTGDTEAFF TRBV4-3 TRBD1 NA TRBJ1-1
TGTGCCAGCAGCCTAAACTCTAGGCCCGAGCAGTACTTC CASSLNSRPEQYF TRBV7-2 NA NA TRBJ2-7
TGTGCCAGCTCACCTCGCGGGGGTTCCACAGATACGCAGTATTTT CASSPRGGSTDTQYF TRBV18 TRBD2 NA TRBJ2-3
TGCGCCAGCGCACTCGACAGGTCAGATCAGCCCCAGCATTTT CASALDRSDQPQHF TRBV5-1 NA few TRBJ1-5
TGCGCCAGCAGCCACCGGGACCCATACTACGAGCAGTACTTC CASSHRDPYYEQYF TRBV4-1 NA NA TRBJ2-7